This T cell receptor (beta chain) originates from a study of human T cells and chemical hapten exposure. During construction of the library, unique molecular identifiers were attached to individual cDNA molecules for quantitative, reproducible TCR counting. One entry per CDR3 protein results from TCRdb running MiXCR on the RACE reads. The data contain about 93,000 distinct CDR3 sequences, just under 9% of them singletons. The time point denotes: healthy volunteer bleed at 2 weeks. Sequencing started from total RNA isolated from unfractionated whole blood. V dropped 5 bases and J dropped 4 bases, with 10 bases sitting between them. Germline-derived CDR1 and CDR2 are SEHNR and FQNEAQ (reference sequence). The CDR3 extends over 13 amino acids.

The TCR sequence derives from a female donor in good health. Some clones in this sample may be carry-over from other donors' samples. The V call is TRBV7-9, the J call TRBJ2-3; possibly TRBD1 for D (6 bases). The source material was whole blood. Written as DNA, the CDR3 is TGTGCCAGCAGCAGGGGGTCGGCAGATACGCAGTATTTT. This translates into CASSRGSADTQYF.